Below, 2 T cell receptor beta chains from the same sample are listed, as sequenced in a study of cytomegalovirus exposure and HLA in healthy donors. The PCR used 60 Vbeta and 13 Jbeta primers. Repertoires were generated with immunoSEQ multiplex PCR, while TCRdb's copy carries only in-frame clones and drops some. The sample lists 150,000 to 250,000 clones; approximately 83% were seen once. The sample was PBMCs. The origin of the receptors is a boy aged 2-15 years in good health and CMV-seronegative.

This chain connects TRBV6-6 to TRBJ2-5; TRBD1 aligns across 7 bases. Matching the DNA end better, TRBJ2-7 makes the J call doubtful. The length of the CDR3 is 13 residues. Germline V gene lookup returns CDR1 MNHNY and CDR2 SVGAGI (reference sequence). CDR3 in amino acids: CAGGRGTSYEQYF. In DNA, the CDR3 is TGTGCCGGGGGCAGGGGGACCTCCTACGAGCAGTACTTC.

The chain carries TRBV11-2 and TRBJ1-1; D remains ambiguous. V shed 0 bases and J shed 11 bases, with 16 bases lying between them. The germline V gene encodes CDR1 SGHAT and CDR2 FQNNGV. The CDR3 covers 14 residues. This CDR3 reads CASSLDSVVKSAFF. CDR3 nucleotides: TGTGCCAGCAGCTTAGATTCGGTCGTAAAATCGGCTTTCTTT.